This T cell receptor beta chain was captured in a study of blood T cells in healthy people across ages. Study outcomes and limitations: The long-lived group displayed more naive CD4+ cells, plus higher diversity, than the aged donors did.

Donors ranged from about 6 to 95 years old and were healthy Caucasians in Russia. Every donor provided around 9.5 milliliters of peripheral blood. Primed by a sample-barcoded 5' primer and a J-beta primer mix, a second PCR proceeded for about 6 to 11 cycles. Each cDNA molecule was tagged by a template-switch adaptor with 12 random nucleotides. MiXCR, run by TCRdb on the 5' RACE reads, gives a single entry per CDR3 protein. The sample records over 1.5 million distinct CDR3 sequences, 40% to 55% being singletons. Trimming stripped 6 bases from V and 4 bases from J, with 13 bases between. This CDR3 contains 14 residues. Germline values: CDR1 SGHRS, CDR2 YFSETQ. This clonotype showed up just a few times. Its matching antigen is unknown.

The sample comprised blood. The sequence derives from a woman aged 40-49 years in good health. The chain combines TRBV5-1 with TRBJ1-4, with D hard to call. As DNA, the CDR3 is TGCGCCAGCACACCCGGGCCCAGTAATGAAAAACTGTTTTTT. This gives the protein CASTPGPSNEKLFF.